The 19 T cell receptor beta chains presented below share a single source sample, sequenced in a study of T cell repertoires in cytomegalovirus infection. TCRdb re-analysed the reads in MiXCR, keeping a single row per CDR3 protein. The sample lists hundreds of thousands of distinct CDR3 sequences; approximately 32% were seen once. These receptors lack a known antigen. Sequences were derived from cultured PBMCs, sampled from culture after CMV antigen stimulation. These receptors were collected from a human donor in good health (CMV status not recorded). Some clones in this sample may be carry-over from other donors' samples.

This chain connects TRBV27 to TRBJ1-5; D unclear. The CDR3 loop spans 15 amino acids. Germline CDR1 and CDR2: MNHEY and SMNVEV (reference sequence). The V gene lost 5 bases and the J gene lost 0 bases, with 11 bases spanning the gap. The CDR3: CASSPDTFSNQPQHF. Written as DNA, the CDR3 is TGTGCCAGCAGTCCCGACACCTTTAGCAATCAGCCCCAGCATTTT.

In its sample, this clonotype was seen a few times. The chain combines TRBV4-1 with TRBJ2-1, with 7 bases matching TRBD1. The CDR3 is 18 amino acids. Germline lookup yields CDR1 MGHRA and CDR2 YSYEKL. V gave up 0 bases and J gave up 0 bases; unmatched junction bases: 8. DNA of the CDR3: TGCGCCAGCAGCCAAGAGGGCAGGGACAGACCCTCCTACAATGAGCAGTTCTTC. Its translation is CASSQEGRDRPSYNEQFF.

This clonotype was found a few times. The chain carries TRBV5-4 and TRBJ2-7; 10 bases line up with TRBD2. The CDR3 is 16 residues long. CDR1 and CDR2 (germline): SGHNT, YYREEE (reference sequence). The V segment lost 4 bases and the J segment 2 bases; nucleotides outside the gene matches: 9. The CDR3 sequence is CASSADASGRPYEQYF. For the CDR3, the DNA is TGTGCCAGCAGCGCCGACGCTAGCGGGAGACCCTACGAGCAGTACTTC.

This clonotype was counted only a few times. The chain recombines TRBV19 with TRBJ2-7; D may be TRBD1 (6 bases). V shed 4 bases and J shed 3 bases, with 16 bases lying between them. Germline V gives CDR1 LNHDA, CDR2 SQIVND (reference sequence). CDR3 length: 15 amino acids. CDR3 sequence reads: CASSTSPTGDYEQYF. DNA of the CDR3: TGTGCCAGTAGTACCTCACCGACAGGAGACTACGAGCAGTACTTC.

In its sample, this clonotype was seen many times. The gene calls are TRBV5-1 and TRBJ2-7, with TRBD1 identical over 7 bases. Per the germline V gene, CDR1 is SGHRS and CDR2 is YFSETQ. This CDR3 is 15 amino acids long. The V and J ends lost 4 bases and 5 bases, in that order; junction bases with no gene match: 12. CDR3 in amino acids: CASSLALTGKNEQYF. The CDR3 DNA reads TGCGCCAGCAGCCTCGCCCTGACAGGGAAGAACGAGCAGTACTTC. Together with reference TRBV5-1 and TRBJ2-7, the CDR3 gives the full variable domain: KAGVTQTPRYLIKTRGQQVTLSCSPISGHRSVSWYQQTPGQGLQFLFEYFSETQRNKGNFPGRFSGRQFSNSRSEMNVSTLELGDSALYLCASSLALTGKNEQYFGPGTRLTVT.

The V call is TRBV27, the J call TRBJ1-3; TRBD1 might be the D (6 bases). V was shortened by 0 bases and J by 0 bases, with 18 bases between the two germline ends. Per the germline V gene, CDR1 is MNHEY and CDR2 is SMNVEV (reference sequence). The CDR3 is 19 residues long. CDR3 sequence reads: CASSLSGDTRFSSGNTIYF. CDR3 in DNA: TGTGCCAGCAGTTTATCAGGGGACACAAGATTCAGCTCTGGAAACACCATATATTTT.

This sequence joins TRBV5-4 and TRBJ2-7; D is uncertain. CDR3 length: 14 residues. Germline-derived CDR1 and CDR2 are SGHNT and YYREEE (reference sequence). V lost 4 bases to trimming and J lost 2 bases, with 13 bases between them. The chain's CDR3 is CASSPPPPTYEQYF. The CDR3 coding sequence is TGTGCCAGCAGCCCTCCCCCTCCTACCTACGAGCAGTACTTC.

This clonotype was seen ten or more times. V is TRBV7-9 and J is TRBJ1-1, with D uncertain. Trimming shortened V by 1 base and J by 1 base, and 7 bases separated the two germline ends. The germline V gene has CDR1 SEHNR and CDR2 FQNEAQ (reference sequence). The CDR3 has 14 amino acids. The CDR3 DNA sequence: TGTGCCAGCAGCTTAGGCCCCGGGAACACTGAAGCTTTCTTT. Translation gives CASSLGPGNTEAFF.

The chain carries TRBV27 and TRBJ2-1; D is possibly TRBD2 (6 bases). This CDR3 region has 15 residues. The germline gives CDR1 MNHEY, CDR2 SMNVEV (reference sequence). The V and J ends lost 3 bases and 3 bases respectively, with 12 bases between them. CDR3 protein: CASSFAGGNYNEQFF. CDR3 DNA sequence: TGTGCCAGCAGTTTTGCCGGAGGGAACTACAATGAGCAGTTCTTC.

This clonotype was recorded a few times. This chain connects TRBV15 to TRBJ1-5; no clear D gene. The CDR3 sequence is 13 residues long. The V end lost 0 bases, the J end lost 6 bases, and 6 bases lay between the germline ends. The germline gives CDR1 LNHNV, CDR2 YYDKDF (reference sequence). This CDR3 reads CATSRDPGQPQHF. DNA of the CDR3: TGTGCCACCAGCAGAGATCCCGGTCAGCCCCAGCATTTT.

A few counts support this clonotype. The chain joins TRBV2 to TRBJ1-6; D is undetermined. Trimming took off 0 bases at V and 7 bases at J, with 13 bases between the two ends. The length of the CDR3 is 16 residues. Germline V gene sequence: CDR1 SNHLY, CDR2 FYNNEI. CDR3 sequence: CASSEAVVAANSPLHF. The CDR3, as DNA: TGTGCCAGCAGTGAAGCGGTTGTTGCCGCAAATTCACCCCTCCACTTT.

The genes are TRBV7-9 and TRBJ2-5, with 9 bases fitting TRBD2. The CDR3 contains 15 residues. CDR1 is SEHNR, CDR2 FQNEAQ, per germline (reference sequence). V dropped 1 base and J dropped 4; count of bases not matched to a gene: 4. The CDR3 reads CASSLVAGGPETQYF. The CDR3 bases are TGTGCCAGCAGCTTAGTGGCGGGAGGGCCAGAGACCCAGTACTTC.

This clonotype was observed at least ten times. J is TRBJ1-2 and V is TRBV7-8, with D unresolved. The CDR3 is 16 amino acids. V dropped 0 bases and J dropped 5 bases, with 16 bases sitting between them. Germline CDR1 SGHVS, CDR2 FQNEAQ. This chain's CDR3 is CASSLAGTALGYGYTF. In nucleotides, the CDR3 is TGTGCCAGCAGCTTAGCGGGTACAGCATTGGGGTATGGCTACACCTTC.

CDR3 protein: CASTAISYEQYF. As DNA, the CDR3 is TGTGCCAGCACCGCGATCTCCTACGAGCAGTACTTC. V is TRBV7-9 and J is TRBJ2-7; D is uncertain. V dropped 7 bases and J dropped 0 bases, with 7 bases sitting between them. This CDR3 has 12 residues. The germline V gene encodes CDR1 SEHNR and CDR2 FQNEAQ (reference sequence). The complete variable domain, with remaining parts taken from reference TRBV7-9 and TRBJ2-7, reads DTGVSQNPRHKITKRGQNVTFRCDPISEHNRLYWYRQTLGQGPEFLTYFQNEAQLEKSRLLSDRFSAERPKGSFSTLEIQRTEQGDSAMYLCASTAISYEQYFGPGTRLTVT.

The genes are TRBV19 and TRBJ2-7; no definite D call. Between the trimmed V and J ends, which lost 4 bases and 0 bases, there was a span of 13 bases. The CDR3 is 15 residues long. Germline-derived CDR1 and CDR2 are LNHDA and SQIVND (reference sequence). The CDR3 DNA reads TGTGCCAGTAGTAGTGTGGCGGAACACTCCTACGAGCAGTACTTC. Its protein is CASSSVAEHSYEQYF.

The CDR3 DNA reads TGTGCCAGCAGCGTAGACAGCCCAAACACTGAAGCTTTCTTT. Protein product: CASSVDSPNTEAFF. V is TRBV5-4 and J is TRBJ1-1, with a weak D call TRBD1 (5 bases). Germline V gene data show CDR1 as SGHNT and CDR2 as YYREEE (reference sequence). The CDR3 has 14 residues. Trimming cost V 4 bases and J 2 bases, with 12 bases left between them.

This clonotype was picked up a small number of times. This rearrangement joins TRBV6-1 to TRBJ1-1, with a weak D call TRBD1 (5 bases). V lost 2 bases, J lost 0 bases, and 10 bases lay in between. CDR3 length equals 15 residues. Per germline, CDR1 MNHNS and CDR2 SASEGT. Written as DNA, the CDR3 is TGTGCCAGCAGTGAATTAGGGACGCTGAACACTGAAGCTTTCTTT. Amino acid sequence: CASSELGTLNTEAFF.

This clonotype was detected ten times or more. The gene calls are TRBV6-1 and TRBJ1-2; TRBD1 agrees at 9 bases. The CDR3 spans 14 residues. Germline V gene lookup returns CDR1 MNHNS and CDR2 SASEGT. Trimming removed 6 bases from V and 4 bases from J; junction bases left unmatched: 6. CDR3 sequence: CASSPQTGGYGYTF. The CDR3 DNA reads as TGTGCCAGCAGCCCACAGACAGGGGGCTATGGCTACACCTTC.

V and J are TRBV27 and TRBJ1-2, with a tentative D call TRBD1 (6 bases). Germline values: CDR1 MNHEY, CDR2 SMNVEV (reference sequence). This CDR3 contains 12 residues. The V and J ends lost 8 bases and 4 bases respectively, with 11 bases between them. The CDR3: CASGRGGYGYTF. CDR3 sequence (DNA): TGTGCCAGCGGGCGAGGGGGCTATGGCTACACCTTC.